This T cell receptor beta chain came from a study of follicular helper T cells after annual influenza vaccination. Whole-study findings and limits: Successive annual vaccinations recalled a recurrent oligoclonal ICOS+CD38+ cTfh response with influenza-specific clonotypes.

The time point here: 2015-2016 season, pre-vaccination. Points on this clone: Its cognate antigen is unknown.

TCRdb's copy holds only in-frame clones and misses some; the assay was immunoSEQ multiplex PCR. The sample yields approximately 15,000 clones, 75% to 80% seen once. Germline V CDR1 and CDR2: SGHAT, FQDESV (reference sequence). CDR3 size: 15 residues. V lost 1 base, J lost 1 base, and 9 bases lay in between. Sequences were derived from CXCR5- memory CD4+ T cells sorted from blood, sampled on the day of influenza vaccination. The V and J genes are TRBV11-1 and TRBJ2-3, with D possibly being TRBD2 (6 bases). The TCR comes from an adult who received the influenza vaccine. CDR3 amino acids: CASSLVGGGTDTQYF. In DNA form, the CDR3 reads TGTGCCAGCAGCTTAGTTGGCGGGGGCACAGATACGCAGTATTTT. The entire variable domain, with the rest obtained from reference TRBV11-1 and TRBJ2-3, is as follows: EAEVAQSPRYKITEKSQAVAFWCDPISGHATLYWYRQILGQGPELLVQFQDESVVDDSQLPKDRFSAERLKGVDSTLKIQPAELGDSAMYLCASSLVGGGTDTQYFGPGTRLTVL.